The entry that follows covers one T cell receptor beta chain sequence. Antigen unknown. These data are taken from a study of somatic mutations in cytotoxic T cells in rheumatoid arthritis. Study context: Immediately following diagnosis and ahead of any treatment, patient blood (around 28 ml EDTA) was drawn. Flow sorting yielded some V beta antibody-stained T-cell populations at nearly 100% purity, among them V beta1+ cells sequenced for TCRB.

The ends were cut back, 5 bases at V and 7 bases at J, with 12 bases in the middle. CDR3 length: 13 amino acids. The germline V gene encodes CDR1 SGHTA and CDR2 FQGTGA. Data came from immunoSEQ multiplex PCR; TCRdb stores just in-frame clones and leaves some out. The data show 25,000 to 30,000 clones, about 88% seen once. The study, taken as a whole, reports: Unidentified antigens were the targets of the expanded CD8+ clones. A single CD8+ clone exceeded 20% of CD8+ cells in about an eighth of the roughly 65 patients.

The chain recombines TRBV7-3 with TRBJ2-1, with D tentatively TRBD1 (6 bases). The TCR originated in an adult with rheumatoid arthritis. Sequenced sample: CD8+ T cells sorted from blood. The CDR3 coding sequence is TGTGCCAGCAGCCAAACAGGGCTAAATGAGCAGTTCTTC. Amino acids: CASSQTGLNEQFF. The full variable domain, in which reference TRBV7-3 and TRBJ2-1 provide the parts outside the CDR3, is GAGVSQTPSNKVTEKGKYVELRCDPISGHTALYWYRQSLGQGPEFLIYFQGTGAADDSGLPNDRFFAVRPEGSVSTLKIQRTERGDSAVYLCASSQTGLNEQFFGPGTRLTVL.